A single sample gave rise to the 23 T cell receptor beta chains below, sequenced in a study of blood T cell repertoires in COVID-19. Method: immunoSEQ multiplex PCR; TCRdb's copy keeps in-frame clones and lacks some. The sample lists a few hundred thousand clones, about 90% seen once, with approximately 2% in the top ten. Sequenced material: peripheral blood. These receptors were taken from a woman in her twenties or thirties with COVID-19, enrolled during active disease.

The genes are TRBV10-3 and TRBJ2-3; weak D call: TRBD2 (6 bases). Trimming stripped 7 bases from V and 2 bases from J, with 13 bases between. This CDR3 spans 14 amino acids. Germline lookup yields CDR1 ENHRY and CDR2 SYGVKD. The CDR3 DNA follows: TGTGCCATCAAATCGCGGGGTGACACAGATACGCAGTATTTT. It codes for CAIKSRGDTDTQYF.

This chain links TRBV19 with TRBJ2-1; the match to TRBD1 covers 7 bases. Trimming took 9 bases from V and 0 from J; bases not matched to a gene: 5. CDR1 and CDR2 from the germline V gene are LNHDA and SQIVND (reference sequence). The CDR3 loop spans 14 amino acids. The CDR3 protein is CASGRTGSYNEQFF. CDR3 in DNA: TGTGCCAGCGGACGGACAGGCTCCTACAATGAGCAGTTCTTC. The variable domain in full, with the rest retrieved from reference TRBV19 and TRBJ2-1, is DGGITQSPKYLFRKEGQNVTLSCEQNLNHDAMYWYRQDPGQGLRLIYYSQIVNDFQKGDIAEGYSVSREKKESFPLTVTSAQKNPTAFYLCASGRTGSYNEQFFGPGTRLTVL.

This chain's CDR3 is CASSLVLAIQETQYF. The CDR3 nucleotides read TGTGCCAGCAGCTTAGTCCTAGCCATACAAGAGACCCAGTACTTC. The chain has TRBV11-3 and TRBJ2-5, with D possibly being TRBD2 (5 bases). The CDR3 is 15 amino acids. Germline V gives CDR1 SGHNT, CDR2 YENEEA. Trimming cost V 1 base and J 2 bases, with 11 bases left between them.

This clone was detected only a few times. This chain links TRBV7-9 with TRBJ1-2; D is possibly TRBD1 (5 bases). Trimming cost V 5 bases and J 2 bases, with 15 bases left between them. Germline CDR1 reads SEHNR; CDR2 reads FQNEAQ (reference sequence). CDR3 length equals 15 residues. CDR3 DNA: TGTGCCAGCAGCCTGAGGGAGGGGAGGAACTATGGCTACACCTTC. Its translation: CASSLREGRNYGYTF. Based on the CDR3 plus reference TRBV7-9 and TRBJ1-2, the full variable domain is DTGVSQNPRHKITKRGQNVTFRCDPISEHNRLYWYRQTLGQGPEFLTYFQNEAQLEKSRLLSDRFSAERPKGSFSTLEIQRTEQGDSAMYLCASSLREGRNYGYTFGSGTRLTVV.

This chain uses TRBV5-4 with TRBJ1-2, with 7 positions matching TRBD1. Germline V gene data show CDR1 as SGHNT and CDR2 as YYREEE (reference sequence). Trimming at V came to 0 bases and at J to 4 bases, leaving 6 bases not matched to a gene. The CDR3 consists of 15 residues. The CDR3 DNA is TGTGCCAGCAGCTTGGAGGCCAGGGGGAGCTATGGCTACACCTTC. Its protein is CASSLEARGSYGYTF.

The chain uses TRBV6-6 and TRBJ2-2; 8 bases map to TRBD2. Germline CDR1 reads MNHNY; CDR2 reads SVGAGI (reference sequence). This CDR3 is built from 16 residues. J was trimmed by 1 base and V by 4 bases; bases with no gene match: 5. Written as DNA, the CDR3 is TGTGCCAGCAGTTCGCCTAGCGGGCTGAACACCGGGGAGCTGTTTTTT. It codes for CASSSPSGLNTGELFF.

The V call is TRBV11-2, the J call TRBJ2-1; a possible D gene is TRBD2 (6 bases). Trimming took off 4 bases at V and 4 bases at J, with 14 bases between the two ends. Germline V gene data show CDR1 as SGHAT and CDR2 as FQNNGV. The CDR3 is made up of 15 amino acids. This CDR3 reads CASSYGVSGYNEQFF. Written as DNA, the CDR3 is TGTGCCAGCAGCTATGGGGTTAGCGGATACAATGAGCAGTTCTTC.

The chain is built from TRBV27 and TRBJ1-3; D remains unclear. With 0 bases removed from V and 2 bases from J, the gap between germline ends came to 8 bases. This CDR3 has 15 amino acids. Germline V gene sequence: CDR1 MNHEY, CDR2 SMNVEV (reference sequence). The CDR3 sequence: CASSLSATPGNTIYF. In DNA form, the CDR3 reads TGTGCCAGCAGTTTATCCGCGACACCTGGAAACACCATATATTTT.

The V gene is TRBV3-1 (or the pseudogene TRBV3-2), the J gene TRBJ1-1; D gene unclear. Looked up from germline, CDR1 is LGHDT and CDR2 is YNNKEL (reference sequence). This CDR3 contains 13 residues. V shed 2 bases and J shed 12 bases, with 16 bases lying between them. The CDR3 sequence: CASSQYQAPETFF. The CDR3 bases are TGTGCCAGCAGCCAATATCAGGCGCCAGAAACTTTCTTT.

The chain has TRBV4-3 and TRBJ1-2; unclear D gene. CDR3 length equals 15 residues. Germline V gene data show CDR1 as LGHNA and CDR2 as YSLEER. The ends were cut back, 1 base at V and 0 bases at J, with 9 bases in the middle. The CDR3 region has the DNA TGCGCCAGCAGCCAAGCAGGCGGGCCTAACTATGGCTACACCTTC. Translating gives CASSQAGGPNYGYTF.

This clone was found once. This chain uses TRBV5-1 with TRBJ1-6; possibly TRBD1 for D (5 bases). Per the germline V gene, CDR1 is SGHRS and CDR2 is YFSETQ. The V end was cut by 2 bases, the J end by 0 bases, with 9 bases between. The CDR3 contains 16 residues. The CDR3: CASSFQGSSYNSPLHF. The CDR3 nucleotides are TGCGCCAGCAGCTTCCAGGGAAGCTCCTATAATTCACCCCTCCACTTT.

V and J are TRBV5-4 and TRBJ1-4, with TRBD1 as a possible D gene (6 bases). From germline, CDR1 is SGHNT and CDR2 YYREEE (reference sequence). Between the trimmed V and J ends, which lost 4 bases and 6 bases, there was a span of 19 bases. The CDR3 runs to 16 residues. The DNA for the CDR3 is TGTGCCAGCAGCGGGGGAACCCAGGGGTTGGATGAAAAACTGTTTTTT. Translation: CASSGGTQGLDEKLFF.

This clone was detected only a few times. This chain joins TRBV7-9 and TRBJ2-1; 7 bases agree with TRBD2. The CDR3 is 14 amino acids. With 7 bases clipped from V and 5 bases from J, the junction kept 8 bases outside the gene matches. The germline gives CDR1 SEHNR, CDR2 FQNEAQ (reference sequence). The CDR3 here is CASTATGGNNEQFF. In DNA form, the CDR3 reads TGTGCCAGCACCGCTACGGGGGGAAACAATGAGCAGTTCTTC.

The V gene is TRBV15, the J gene TRBJ2-7, with D unclear. V was cut by 1 base and J by 3 bases, with 13 bases left in between. Germline values: CDR1 LNHNV, CDR2 YYDKDF (reference sequence). This CDR3 spans 15 amino acids. This CDR3 is CATSRAPAVRYEQYV. The DNA for the CDR3 is TGTGCCACCAGCAGAGCCCCGGCGGTACGCTACGAGCAGTACGTC.

The chain combines TRBV3-1 (or the pseudogene TRBV3-2) with TRBJ1-6, with 7 bases that match TRBD1. Looked up from germline, CDR1 is LGHDT and CDR2 is YNNKEL (reference sequence). The CDR3 totals 17 residues. V trimming: 0 bases; J trimming: 0 bases; junction bases outside the gene matches: 2. The DNA for the CDR3 is TGTGCCAGCAGCCAAGAGAGGGACAGCTCCTATAATTCACCCCTCCACTTT. Amino acid sequence: CASSQERDSSYNSPLHF.

This clone showed up just a few times. The chain links TRBV19 to TRBJ1-3; D call uncertain. V dropped 4 bases and J dropped 4 bases, with 5 bases sitting between them. Germline-derived CDR1 and CDR2 are LNHDA and SQIVND (reference sequence). The CDR3 is 12 amino acids. CDR3 DNA: TGTGCCAGTAGTACCCAAGGAAACACCATATATTTT. Translated: CASSTQGNTIYF.

This rearrangement joins TRBV5-5 to TRBJ2-7; 8 nucleotides line up with TRBD1. The V gene's germline CDR1 is SGHKS and CDR2 YYEKEE (reference sequence). The J segment lost 5 bases and the V segment lost 3 bases, leaving 7 bases of the junction unmatched. The CDR3 contains 14 residues. The chain's CDR3 is CASSSGQGRDEQYV. CDR3 in DNA: TGTGCCAGCAGCTCAGGACAGGGAAGAGACGAGCAGTACGTC.

This clone appeared a single time. The V gene is TRBV19, the J gene TRBJ2-2; D might be TRBD2 (6 bases). V was shortened by 5 bases and J by 6 bases, with 10 bases between the two germline ends. CDR1 is LNHDA, CDR2 SQIVND, per germline (reference sequence). The CDR3 is 13 residues long. This chain's CDR3 is CASSPTSSGELFF. CDR3 DNA: TGTGCCAGTAGTCCGACTAGTTCCGGGGAGCTGTTTTTT. Complete variable domain (other parts from reference TRBV19 and TRBJ2-2): DGGITQSPKYLFRKEGQNVTLSCEQNLNHDAMYWYRQDPGQGLRLIYYSQIVNDFQKGDIAEGYSVSREKKESFPLTVTSAQKNPTAFYLCASSPTSSGELFFGEGSRLTVL.

The rearrangement uses TRBV5-4 and TRBJ2-3; 9 nucleotides align to TRBD1. V shed 4 bases, J shed 2 bases, and the junction held 2 bases outside the gene matches. CDR1 is SGHNT and CDR2 is YYREEE in the germline V gene (reference sequence). The CDR3 loop spans 14 amino acids. The CDR3 region is CASSGTGLTDTQYF. In nucleotides, the CDR3 is TGTGCCAGCAGCGGGACAGGGCTCACAGATACGCAGTATTTT. Complete variable domain (other parts from reference TRBV5-4 and TRBJ2-3): ETGVTQSPTHLIKTRGQQVTLRCSSQSGHNTVSWYQQALGQGPQFIFQYYREEENGRGNFPPRFSGLQFPNYSSELNVNALELDDSALYLCASSGTGLTDTQYFGPGTRLTVL.

The gene calls are TRBV24-1 and TRBJ2-1, with TRBD1 identical over 7 bases. The CDR3 has 15 residues. Germline assignment: CDR1 KGHDR and CDR2 SFDVKD. The V segment lost 2 bases and the J segment 3 bases; nucleotides outside the gene matches: 3. The CDR3 DNA reads TGTGCCACCAGTGATTCGGGACAGAACTACAATGAGCAGTTCTTC. This sequence encodes CATSDSGQNYNEQFF.

This clone showed up just once. The V gene is TRBV2, the J gene TRBJ1-3; D is possibly TRBD1 (6 bases). This CDR3 is built from 15 residues. V was trimmed by 3 bases and J by 2 bases, leaving 11 bases between them. Germline CDR1 reads SNHLY; CDR2 reads FYNNEI. The CDR3 bases are TGTGCCAGCAGTGATAGATGGGGGCCTGGAAACACCATATATTTT. Translation gives CASSDRWGPGNTIYF. The full variable domain, completed using reference TRBV2 and TRBJ1-3, is EPEVTQTPSHQVTQMGQEVILRCVPISNHLYFYWYRQILGQKVEFLVSFYNNEISEKSEIFDDQFSVERPDGSNFTLKIRSTKLEDSAMYFCASSDRWGPGNTIYFGEGSWLTVV.

The chain links TRBV19 to TRBJ2-2; D remains ambiguous. The CDR3 loop spans 17 amino acids. Trimming took off 2 bases at V and 0 bases at J, with 13 bases between the two ends. Per germline, CDR1 LNHDA and CDR2 SQIVND (reference sequence). The CDR3 here is CASSIIRPDSNTGELFF. CDR3 nucleotide sequence: TGTGCCAGTAGTATAATACGCCCAGATTCGAACACCGGGGAGCTGTTTTTT.

The rearrangement links TRBV5-4 to TRBJ2-7; 7 nucleotides match TRBD1. This CDR3 spans 17 amino acids. Losses at the gene ends were 0 bases for V and 7 bases for J; bases not matched to a gene: 16. Germline assignment: CDR1 SGHNT and CDR2 YYREEE (reference sequence). The DNA for the CDR3 is TGTGCCAGCAGCTTGGGAGGGACAGCGACCCCCCAGGGGGAGCAGTACTTC. This translates into CASSLGGTATPQGEQYF.